This entry concerns a single T cell receptor beta chain. The target antigen is unknown. Noted time point: persistent/refractory GD, antithyroid drugs over 5 years with positive TRAb. Following extraction of RNA from PBMCs, that RNA was used to make the TCR library. Graves' disease diagnoses used American Thyroid Association guidelines. The authors built TCR beta libraries using iRepertoire HTBI primers and Arm-PCR of CDR3 regions. TCRdb re-derived calls from the multiplex PCR reads in MiXCR, one entry per CDR3 protein. This table has around 460,000 distinct CDR3 sequences, 20% to 25% appearing once. CDR3 length: 13 amino acids. The germline gives CDR1 LNHNV, CDR2 YYDKDF (reference sequence). Trimming at V came to 5 bases and at J to 5 bases, leaving 1 base not matched to a gene. This sample is part of a study of regulatory T cells in long-lasting Graves disease. General study findings and limits: With persistent disease, TRBV28, TRBJ1-2 and TRBJ2-5 were the favored segments. Peripheral blood, not thyroid tissue, was the sole material studied. Newly diagnosed Graves' patients had higher TCR diversity than persistent ones.

Sequenced here: peripheral blood mononuclear cells (PBMCs), sampled when the disease was refractory, from a patient treated with antithyroid drugs. The chain couples TRBV15 to TRBJ2-5; 11 bases are shared with TRBD2. The sequence derives from a female donor with Graves disease. This CDR3 is CATSLAGGETQYF. The CDR3 region has the DNA TGTGCCACCAGCTTAGCGGGAGGGGAGACCCAGTACTTC.